This T cell receptor (beta chain) emerged from a study of T cells in Graves' hyperthyroidism and ophthalmopathy. Overall study findings and caveats: Most clonotypes expanded in thyroid above 0.001 were likewise present in blood.

TCR beta CDR3 sequences were amplified from RNA transcripts. HTBI primers were employed in a first-round RT-PCR of the TCR CDR3. MiXCR, applied by TCRdb to the multiplex PCR reads, yields one record per CDR3 protein. The profile covers a few hundred thousand distinct CDR3 sequences, with roughly 50% appearing a single time and around 8% taken by the ten largest. Germline assignment: CDR1 LNHDA and CDR2 SQIVND (reference sequence). The CDR3 sequence is 15 residues long. With 4 bases clipped from V and 6 bases from J, the junction kept 8 bases outside the gene matches. This clonotype has ten or more counts. Its antigen remains unknown. Patients showing uncontrolled infection, other autoimmune disease, pregnancy or lactation were ineligible.

This chain uses TRBV19 with TRBJ2-7; TRBD1 matches 11 bases. The clonotype was recovered from a woman between 18 and 29 years old with Graves' hyperthyroidism. The sample taken for sequencing was peripheral blood or thyroid tissue (not recorded which). The CDR3 DNA follows: TGTGCCAGTAGTAGTGGACAGGGGGCGTTCTCCGAGCAGTACTTC. Translating gives CASSSGQGAFSEQYF.